The entry below describes one TCR beta chain. The target antigen is unknown. The sample is drawn from a study of shared clonotypes between healthy human individuals. Study-level findings and limits: Naive subsets generally had larger estimated richness than memory subsets.

The CDR3 runs 14 residues. V dropped 0 bases and J dropped 5 bases, with 9 bases sitting between them. Germline V gene sequence: CDR1 SGHRS, CDR2 YFSETQ. Sequenced by immunoSEQ multiplex PCR; TCRdb stores in-frame clones only, minus some. The profile shows some 2,000,000 clones, just under 95% of them singletons. CD45RO-negative, CCR7-selected cells formed the naive CD8 fraction, which excluded terminally differentiated effector memory CD45RA+ cells. Sequencing was done on a sample of naive CD8+ T cells sorted from blood. The chain combines TRBV5-1 with TRBJ2-1, with a weak D call TRBD1 (6 bases). This clonotype was obtained from a man in his late teens or twenties in good health. Here the CDR3 DNA reads TGCGCCAGCAGCTTGGCTAGGACAGACAATGAGCAGTTCTTC. Translation: CASSLARTDNEQFF.